Presented here are 9 T cell receptor beta chains from one specimen sequenced in a study of shared clonotypes between healthy human individuals. TCRdb's copy holds only in-frame clones and misses some; the assay was immunoSEQ multiplex PCR. The sample includes approximately 530,000 clones, around 96% of them seen just once. The specimen was naive CD4+ T cells sorted from blood. Subset of the sample: CD45RA+ positively selected. Receptor source: a woman under 40 in good health.

V is TRBV30 and J is TRBJ2-6, with D hard to call. The CDR3 is 13 residues long. V was clipped by 3 bases and J by 4 bases, with 7 bases between them. Looked up from germline, CDR1 is GTSNPN and CDR2 is SVGIG (reference sequence). The chain's CDR3 is CAWRGAGANVLTF. The CDR3 DNA sequence: TGTGCCTGGAGAGGAGCCGGGGCCAACGTCCTGACTTTC. Full variable domain (missing parts from reference TRBV30 and TRBJ2-6): SQTIHQWPATLVQPVGSPLSLECTVEGTSNPNLYWYRQAAGRGLQLLFYSVGIGQISSEVPQNLSASRPQDRQFILSSKKLLLSDSGFYLCAWRGAGANVLTFGAGSRLTVL.

This sequence joins TRBV9 and TRBJ1-1, with D possibly being TRBD1 (6 bases). Per germline, CDR1 SGDLS and CDR2 YYNGEE. Between the trimmed V and J ends, which lost 3 bases and 4 bases, there was a span of 13 bases. The CDR3 covers 14 residues. The CDR3 DNA reads TGTGCCAGCAGCGCCGAGGACAGAAGCACTGAAGCTTTCTTT. Translated, it gives CASSAEDRSTEAFF.

This chain uses TRBV30 with TRBJ2-5; TRBD2 is a possible D gene (7 bases). The J call is doubtful: the DNA matches TRBJ2-7 better. CDR3 size: 13 residues. Germline V gives CDR1 GTSNPN, CDR2 SVGIG (reference sequence). The CDR3 is CAWSWGGVYEQYF. DNA of the CDR3: TGTGCCTGGAGTTGGGGGGGCGTCTACGAGCAGTACTTC.

This chain links TRBV4-2 with TRBJ1-2; D uncertain. Trimming stripped 0 bases from V and 2 bases from J, with 7 bases between. CDR1 and CDR2 (germline): LGHNA, YNFKEQ. The CDR3 is 14 amino acids. CDR3 residues: CASSQDAGNYGYTF. The CDR3 bases are TGTGCCAGCAGCCAAGATGCGGGCAACTATGGCTACACCTTC.

The V and J genes are TRBV29-1 and TRBJ2-7; tentative D call: TRBD1 (6 bases). CDR1 and CDR2 from the germline V gene are SQVTM and ANQGSEA. V was trimmed by 4 bases and J by 5 bases, leaving 15 bases between them. The CDR3 length is 13 residues. The CDR3 DNA reads as TGCAGCGTTGTTTTGCAGGGGATCGACGAGCAGTACTTC. Amino acids: CSVVLQGIDEQYF.

Here the CDR3 DNA reads TGTGCCAGCAGCAGACGACAGGGAACCTTGTGGGGCTACACCTTC. Amino acid sequence: CASSRRQGTLWGYTF. V is TRBV6-5 and J is TRBJ1-2; 7 bases match TRBD1. The junction had 15 bases not matched to a gene; V was cut back by 6 bases and J by 8 bases. The CDR3 is 15 residues long. Germline assignment: CDR1 MNHEY and CDR2 SVGAGI.

The chain links TRBV30 to TRBJ2-5; no definite D call. CDR3 length: 13 amino acids. The V and J ends lost 0 bases and 3 bases respectively, with 8 bases between them. Germline CDR1 GTSNPN, CDR2 SVGIG (reference sequence). The CDR3 loop reads CAWSVQMEETQYF. The DNA for the CDR3 is TGTGCCTGGAGTGTACAAATGGAAGAGACCCAGTACTTC.

This clone came up once. The V gene is TRBV30, the J gene TRBJ2-1; 11 positions match TRBD2. Per germline, CDR1 GTSNPN and CDR2 SVGIG (reference sequence). There are 15 residues in the CDR3. V shed 1 base and J 2 bases; nucleotides not matched to a gene: 1. The CDR3 DNA reads TGTGCCTGGAGTGAGACTAGCGGGACCTACAATGAGCAGTTCTTC. It encodes CAWSETSGTYNEQFF.

V usage is TRBV27 and J usage is TRBJ2-6; D uncertain. Looked up from germline, CDR1 is MNHEY and CDR2 is SMNVEV (reference sequence). Trimming shortened V by 1 base and J by 0 bases, and 13 bases separated the two germline ends. The CDR3 has 18 amino acids. CDR3 region: CASSLLAVTLSGANVLTF. The CDR3, as DNA: TGTGCCAGCAGTTTATTAGCCGTAACACTCTCTGGGGCCAACGTCCTGACTTTC.